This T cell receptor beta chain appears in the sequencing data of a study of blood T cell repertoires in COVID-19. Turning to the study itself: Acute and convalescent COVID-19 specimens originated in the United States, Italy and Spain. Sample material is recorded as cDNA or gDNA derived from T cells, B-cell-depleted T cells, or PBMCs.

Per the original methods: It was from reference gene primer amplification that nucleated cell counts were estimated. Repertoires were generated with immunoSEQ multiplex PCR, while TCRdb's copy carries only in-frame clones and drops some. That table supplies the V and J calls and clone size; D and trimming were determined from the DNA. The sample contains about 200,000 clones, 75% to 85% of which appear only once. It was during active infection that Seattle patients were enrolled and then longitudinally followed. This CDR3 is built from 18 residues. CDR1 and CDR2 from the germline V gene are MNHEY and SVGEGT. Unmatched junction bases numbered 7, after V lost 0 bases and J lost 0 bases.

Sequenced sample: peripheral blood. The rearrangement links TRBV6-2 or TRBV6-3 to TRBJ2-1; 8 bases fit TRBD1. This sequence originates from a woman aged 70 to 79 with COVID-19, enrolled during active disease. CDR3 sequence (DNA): TGTGCCAGCAGTTACTCGATGGCAGGGGGCCGCTCCTACAATGAGCAGTTCTTC. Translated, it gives CASSYSMAGGRSYNEQFF.